A single sample is the source of the 8 T cell receptor beta chains below, sequenced in a study of spatial heterogeneity in lung cancer. TCRdb re-called the 5' RACE reads through MiXCR, storing one row per CDR3 protein. This table has roughly 25,000 distinct CDR3 sequences, about 7% appearing once. Time point given: sample taken at primary tumor resection. Sequencing used PBMCs, obtained at surgery. These receptors were obtained from a male donor with early-stage non-small cell lung cancer.

This clonotype was counted ten times or more. The J gene is TRBJ1-4, the V gene TRBV6-1; D gene unclear. The CDR3 extends over 14 amino acids. Per the germline V gene, CDR1 is MNHNS and CDR2 is SASEGT. Deletions cut 7 bases from V and 8 bases from J, with 17 bases between. CDR3 nucleotide sequence: TGTGCCAGCATTCGGGGTCCTCGGGAGGAAAAACTGTTTTTT. The encoded protein is CASIRGPREEKLFF.

In this sample, this clonotype is medium-sized. The CDR3 nucleotides read TGTGCCAGCAGTTTCAGGGGGCAGGGCAATCAGCCCCAGCATTTT. Encoded protein: CASSFRGQGNQPQHF. The V and J genes are TRBV28 and TRBJ1-5; 8 nucleotides align to TRBD1. There are 15 residues in the CDR3. Per the germline V gene, CDR1 is MDHEN and CDR2 is SYDVKM. V gave up 3 bases and J gave up 2 bases; unmatched junction bases: 3.

This chain links TRBV19 with TRBJ2-1, with D possibly TRBD2 on 5 matching bases. Germline lookup yields CDR1 LNHDA and CDR2 SQIVND (reference sequence). The CDR3 runs to 14 residues. Trimming left V 6 bases short and J 8 bases short, with 17 bases between. The CDR3 reads CASSLTASTHEQFF. The CDR3 region has the DNA TGTGCCAGTAGCCTCACCGCTAGCACTCATGAGCAGTTCTTC.

V and J are TRBV23-1 and TRBJ2-7; D call uncertain. TRBV23-1 qualifies as an ORF whose function is uncertain. The CDR3 sequence is 18 residues long. The ends were cut back, 3 bases at V and 2 bases at J, with 23 bases in the middle. CDR3 region: CASSHSSPNRVGAYEQYV. The CDR3 DNA reads as TGCGCCAGCAGTCATAGTTCCCCGAATCGGGTAGGAGCCTACGAGCAGTACGTC.

There are many counts of this clonotype. The chain couples TRBV25-1 to TRBJ1-2; D gene ambiguous. Germline assignment: CDR1 MGHDK and CDR2 SYGVNS. This CDR3 region has 10 residues. V dropped 4 bases and J dropped 5 bases, with 2 bases sitting between them. CDR3 in DNA: TGTGCCAGCAGTGGATATGGCTACACCTTC. Protein: CASSGYGYTF.

This clonotype has at least ten counts. In DNA form, the CDR3 reads TGCAGTGCTAGGAACACAGAGAACACTGAAGCTTTCTTT. Protein product: CSARNTENTEAFF. The chain employs TRBV20-1 and TRBJ1-1, with unresolved D. This CDR3 region has 13 residues. V gave up 3 bases and J gave up 1 base, with 9 bases separating them. Germline V lookup: CDR1 DFQATT, CDR2 SNEGSKA (reference sequence).

This clonotype was detected many times. The chain is built from TRBV5-1 and TRBJ1-1, with 7 bases aligning to TRBD1. The V segment lost 0 bases and the J segment 0 bases; nucleotides outside the gene matches: 5. Germline V gene data show CDR1 as SGHRS and CDR2 as YFSETQ. The CDR3 is 16 amino acids. The CDR3 is CASSLEGGRVNTEAFF. CDR3 nucleotides: TGCGCCAGCAGCTTGGAAGGGGGCAGGGTGAACACTGAAGCTTTCTTT.

The V and J genes are TRBV27 and TRBJ1-3; D unresolved. V shed 6 bases and J shed 0 bases, with 12 bases lying between them. Germline CDR1 is MNHEY and CDR2 is SMNVEV (reference sequence). This CDR3 contains 15 residues. The CDR3 DNA reads as TGTGCCAGCAGCCCACAGAGCAGCTCTGGAAACACCATATATTTT. Translation: CASSPQSSSGNTIYF.